The next 31 T cell receptor beta chains were all read from a single sample in a study of cytomegalovirus exposure and HLA in healthy donors (dated by TCRdb to 2016 to 2017). Library prep was done by the immunoSEQ multiplex PCR assay. A mixture of 60 forward primers for TCR Vbeta segments and 13 reverse primers for TCR Jbeta segments was used in the multiplex PCR. TCRdb took this table from immuneACCESS and kept in-frame rearrangements with V and J called. Such tables lack part of the clones; where checked against another copy, unresolved V genes explain under half of the gap, and the rest is unexplained. The sample table lists 150,000 to 200,000 clones, about 83% of them with a count of one. Of the sample, 4.8% falls within the top ten clones. The sequenced sample consisted of PBMCs. The receptor source for this set is a girl between 10 and 17 years old in good health and CMV-seropositive.

V gene TRBV6-1 combines with J gene TRBJ2-2; TRBD1 aligns across 11 bases. The CDR3 has 16 amino acids. Germline assignment: CDR1 MNHNS and CDR2 SASEGT. V lost 2 bases to trimming and J lost 5 bases; unmatched junction nucleotides: 4. The CDR3 DNA follows: TGTGCCAGCAGTGAAAGGACAGGGGGCACAACCGGGGAGCTGTTTTTT. This gives the protein CASSERTGGTTGELFF.

The V gene is TRBV13, the J gene TRBJ2-1, with 8 bases matching TRBD2. CDR1 is PRHDT, CDR2 FYEKMQ, per germline (reference sequence). J gave up 1 base and V 5 bases, and 7 bases lay outside the gene matches. The CDR3 is 16 residues long. The CDR3 bases are TGTGCCAGCAGCCCCTCCGGGACTAGTTCCTACAATGAGCAGTTCTTC. It yields the protein CASSPSGTSSYNEQFF.

The chain combines TRBV4-2 with TRBJ1-1; 10 bases are a match to TRBD1. The CDR3 is 18 residues long. Germline CDR1 and CDR2: LGHNA and YNFKEQ. Trimming cost V 1 base and J 5 bases; bases outside gene matches: 13. CDR3 nucleotides: TGTGCCAGCAGCCAAGGGTGGACAGGGGGTTTGTGTTGTACTGAAGCTTTCTTT. Translating it yields CASSQGWTGGLCCTEAFF.

The chain combines TRBV9 with TRBJ2-1; TRBD2 matches 7 bases. J lost 5 bases, V lost 0 bases, and 2 bases had no gene match. Germline-derived CDR1 and CDR2 are SGDLS and YYNGEE. This CDR3 comprises 14 residues. This CDR3 reads CASSVGGGNNEQFF. In DNA, the CDR3 is TGTGCCAGCAGCGTAGGGGGGGGAAACAATGAGCAGTTCTTC.

The J gene is TRBJ2-7, the V gene TRBV11-2, with 14 bases aligning to TRBD2. Unmatched junction bases numbered 5, after V lost 5 bases and J lost 2 bases. Germline V gives CDR1 SGHAT, CDR2 FQNNGV. The CDR3 loop spans 16 amino acids. The chain's CDR3 is CASSAGLAGVTYEQYF. CDR3 in DNA: TGTGCCAGCAGCGCGGGACTAGCGGGGGTTACCTACGAGCAGTACTTC.

J is TRBJ1-2 and V is TRBV15, with 11 bases identical to TRBD1. The ends lost 3 bases at V and 8 bases at J; junction bases unmatched: 8. Germline-derived CDR1 and CDR2 are LNHNV and YYDKDF (reference sequence). This CDR3 spans 15 amino acids. The CDR3 DNA is TGTGCCACCAGCAGGTCGGGACAGGGGGAGAGCGGCTACACCTTC. Encoded protein: CATSRSGQGESGYTF. Filled out from reference TRBV15 and TRBJ1-2, the complete variable domain reads DAMVIQNPRYQVTQFGKPVTLSCSQTLNHNVMYWYQQKSSQAPKLLFHYYDKDFNNEADTPDNFQSRRPNTSFCFLDIRSPGLGDTAMYLCATSRSGQGESGYTFGSGTRLTVV.

The chain uses TRBV2 and TRBJ2-5; the D gene is possibly TRBD2 (6 bases). The J call may be mistaken, given a closer DNA end match to TRBJ2-7. Germline-derived CDR1 and CDR2 are SNHLY and FYNNEI. The CDR3 is 13 amino acids. The CDR3: CASSLRDWYEQYF. The CDR3 DNA reads as TGTGCCAGCAGTCTAAGGGACTGGTACGAGCAGTACTTC.

This chain uses TRBV9 with TRBJ2-5; TRBD2 matches at 8 bases. The CDR3 totals 16 residues. J gave up 2 bases and V 0 bases, and 6 bases lay outside the gene matches. Germline CDR1 and CDR2: SGDLS and YYNGEE. DNA for the CDR3: TGTGCCAGCAGCGTAGGAATAGCGGGGTTACAAGAGACCCAGTACTTC. Protein product: CASSVGIAGLQETQYF.

The chain joins TRBV5-4 to TRBJ1-4, with 10 positions matching TRBD1. V shed 0 bases, J shed 6 bases, and the junction held 8 bases outside the gene matches. The V gene's germline CDR1 is SGHNT and CDR2 YYREEE (reference sequence). The CDR3 spans 17 residues. The CDR3 loop is CASSLGATGGADEKLFF. The CDR3 DNA follows: TGTGCCAGCAGCTTGGGCGCGACAGGGGGCGCGGATGAAAAACTGTTTTTT.

This rearrangement joins TRBV13 to TRBJ2-6, with 8 bases aligning to TRBD1. The CDR3 is 18 residues long. Germline V lookup: CDR1 PRHDT, CDR2 FYEKMQ (reference sequence). V lost 3 bases, J lost 2 bases, and 9 bases stayed unmatched. The DNA of the CDR3 is TGTGCCAGCAGCTTTGCAGGGGGCTACTCGACTGGGGCCAACGTCCTGACTTTC. Protein product: CASSFAGGYSTGANVLTF.

This rearrangement joins TRBV19 to TRBJ1-1; TRBD1 is a possible D gene (5 bases). Germline V lookup: CDR1 LNHDA, CDR2 SQIVND (reference sequence). The CDR3 runs to 13 residues. With 5 bases removed from V and 2 bases from J, the gap between germline ends came to 9 bases. CDR3 nucleotides: TGTGCCAGTAGTGCGACAGCTAACACTGAAGCTTTCTTT. This sequence encodes CASSATANTEAFF.

The chain carries TRBV5-6 and TRBJ1-2; D is possibly TRBD1 (6 bases). The V and J ends lost 0 bases and 8 bases respectively, with 14 bases between them. Per the germline V gene, CDR1 is SGHDT and CDR2 is YYEEEE. CDR3 length: 14 residues. This chain's CDR3 is CASSLARGREGYTF. In DNA, the CDR3 is TGTGCCAGCAGCTTGGCTCGGGGGCGGGAGGGCTACACCTTC.

V usage is TRBV9 and J usage is TRBJ1-1; weak D call: TRBD1 (6 bases). The germline CDR1 and CDR2 sequences are SGDLS and YYNGEE. The CDR3 loop spans 13 amino acids. The germline V and J ends were trimmed by 7 bases and 5 bases, with 15 bases remaining between them. The CDR3 DNA is TGTGCCAGCGGGGAAAAGGGGGAGACTGAAGCTTTCTTT. Protein: CASGEKGETEAFF.

J is TRBJ1-5 and V is TRBV6-5, with TRBD1 identical over 8 bases. Germline CDR1 reads MNHEY; CDR2 reads SVGAGI. V shed 5 bases, J shed 5 bases, and the junction held 2 bases outside the gene matches. CDR3 size: 13 residues. The chain's CDR3 is CASSLRGHQPQHF. CDR3 nucleotide sequence: TGTGCCAGCAGTCTCAGGGGGCATCAGCCCCAGCATTTT.

V gene TRBV5-1 combines with J gene TRBJ1-1, with D unresolved. CDR3 size: 13 residues. Germline-derived CDR1 and CDR2 are SGHRS and YFSETQ. V lost 4 bases, J lost 5 bases, and 12 bases lay in between. The CDR3, as DNA: TGCGCCAGCAGCAACGAGATCATGACTGAAGCTTTCTTT. It yields the protein CASSNEIMTEAFF.

V and J are TRBV19 and TRBJ1-1; TRBD1 might be the D (6 bases). From germline, CDR1 is LNHDA and CDR2 SQIVND (reference sequence). The CDR3 spans 14 residues. V lost 4 bases and J lost 4, with 13 bases in between. The CDR3, as DNA: TGTGCCAGTAGTAACAGGGAGGGTGGCACTGAAGCTTTCTTT. Its translation: CASSNREGGTEAFF. Full variable domain (outside the CDR3, taken from reference TRBV19 and TRBJ1-1): DGGITQSPKYLFRKEGQNVTLSCEQNLNHDAMYWYRQDPGQGLRLIYYSQIVNDFQKGDIAEGYSVSREKKESFPLTVTSAQKNPTAFYLCASSNREGGTEAFFGQGTRLTVV.

This chain joins TRBV5-6 and TRBJ2-1, with D tentatively TRBD2 (6 bases). This CDR3 comprises 13 residues. Trimming took off 2 bases at V and 5 bases at J, with 8 bases between the two ends. Germline V gives CDR1 SGHDT, CDR2 YYEEEE. The CDR3 region has the DNA TGTGCCAGCAGCTTAGGGGAGGACAATGAGCAGTTCTTC. This translates into CASSLGEDNEQFF.

The chain recombines TRBV9 with TRBJ1-4; 11 bases agree with TRBD1. The V gene's germline CDR1 is SGDLS and CDR2 YYNGEE. The V gene end was trimmed by 2 bases and the J gene end by 11 bases; junction bases not matched to a gene: 5. CDR3 length equals 14 residues. CDR3 DNA: TGTGCCAGCAGCGTCGGGACAGGGGGTAGGAAACTGTTTTTT. It is translated as CASSVGTGGRKLFF.

This chain uses TRBV30 with TRBJ2-5; 7 bases map to TRBD1. Germline CDR1 GTSNPN, CDR2 SVGIG (reference sequence). V lost 2 bases to trimming and J lost 0 bases; unmatched junction nucleotides: 9. The CDR3 length is 16 residues. The chain's CDR3 is CAWSQQGLRYQETQYF. CDR3 coding DNA: TGTGCCTGGAGTCAACAGGGGCTTAGGTACCAAGAGACCCAGTACTTC. The full variable domain, rest sourced from reference TRBV30 and TRBJ2-5, is SQTIHQWPATLVQPVGSPLSLECTVEGTSNPNLYWYRQAAGRGLQLLFYSVGIGQISSEVPQNLSASRPQDRQFILSSKKLLLSDSGFYLCAWSQQGLRYQETQYFGPGTRLLVL.

The chain employs TRBV7-9 and TRBJ2-1, with a possible D match to TRBD2 (6 bases). V was trimmed by 4 bases and J by 2 bases, leaving 15 bases between them. The CDR3 totals 16 residues. Germline V gives CDR1 SEHNR, CDR2 FQNEAQ (reference sequence). DNA of the CDR3: TGTGCCAGCAGCTCAGTTTCGGGGAGGACCTACAATGAGCAGTTCTTC. Amino acid sequence: CASSSVSGRTYNEQFF.

Worth noting for this clone: Other DNA sequences in the sample encode the same CDR3. The genes are TRBV27 and TRBJ1-1; no clear D gene. This CDR3 comprises 11 residues. The V end was cut by 4 bases, the J end by 5 bases, with 5 bases between. Germline-derived CDR1 and CDR2 are MNHEY and SMNVEV (reference sequence). The CDR3 loop reads CASSSLTEAFF. The CDR3 DNA sequence: TGTGCCAGCAGTTCCCTGACTGAAGCTTTCTTT.

This rearrangement joins TRBV9 to TRBJ2-3; no reliable D call. The germline gives CDR1 SGDLS, CDR2 YYNGEE. The V end lost 2 bases, the J end lost 5 bases, and 15 bases lay between the germline ends. The CDR3 runs to 15 residues. The CDR3 bases are TGTGCCAGCAGCGTGGTGACATCTCGCCGAGATACGCAGTATTTT. It yields the protein CASSVVTSRRDTQYF.

In this sample, this clone turned up once. CDR3 protein: CASSPSSTDTQYF. The CDR3 DNA reads TGTGCCAGCAGCCCCTCTAGCACAGATACGCAGTATTTT. J is TRBJ2-3 and V is TRBV5-6; D ambiguous. The length of the CDR3 is 13 residues. V was cut by 4 bases and J by 0 bases, with 6 bases left in between. In germline, CDR1 is SGHDT, CDR2 YYEEEE.

This chain uses TRBV7-8 with TRBJ2-1; TRBD1 aligns across 8 bases. V lost 9 bases to trimming and J lost 2 bases; unmatched junction nucleotides: 6. CDR3 size: 14 residues. The germline CDR1 and CDR2 sequences are SGHVS and FQNEAQ. CDR3 sequence reads: CARTGAGTYNEQFF. The CDR3 DNA follows: TGTGCCAGGACAGGGGCAGGGACCTACAATGAGCAGTTCTTC.

This clone was found once. The chain has TRBV13 and TRBJ1-1; no clear D. V was pared by 2 bases and J by 5 bases, with 9 bases between. The germline CDR1 and CDR2 sequences are PRHDT and FYEKMQ (reference sequence). The CDR3 extends over 13 amino acids. CDR3 sequence: CASSLHRLTEAFF. CDR3 DNA sequence: TGTGCCAGCAGCTTACACCGTCTAACTGAAGCTTTCTTT.

The rearrangement joins TRBV2 to TRBJ1-4, with 9 bases identical to TRBD1. The germline CDR1 and CDR2 sequences are SNHLY and FYNNEI. Trimming took 10 bases from V and 8 from J; bases not matched to a gene: 5. This CDR3 contains 12 residues. The DNA of the CDR3 is TGTGCCAACGGGGACAGGGTAGAAAAACTGTTTTTT. Its translation: CANGDRVEKLFF.

The chain is built from TRBV25-1 and TRBJ1-2; D perhaps matches TRBD1 (6 bases). V lost 1 base, J lost 7 bases, and 16 bases lay in between. Germline CDR1 reads MGHDK; CDR2 reads SYGVNS. The length of the CDR3 is 15 residues. The CDR3 spells CASSESGGPLGGYTF. CDR3 coding DNA: TGTGCCAGCAGTGAATCGGGGGGCCCCTTAGGTGGCTACACCTTC.

The CDR3 protein is CASSWEHQPQHF. The CDR3 DNA sequence: TGTGCCAGCAGTTGGGAGCATCAGCCCCAGCATTTT. The V and J genes are TRBV6-1 and TRBJ1-5; D gene uncertain. CDR1 and CDR2 from the germline V gene are MNHNS and SASEGT. V lost 5 bases and J 5 bases, leaving 7 bases between the germline ends. The CDR3 is made up of 12 amino acids.

The chain uses TRBV9 and TRBJ1-1; possible D gene TRBD1, 5 bases. V was shortened by 4 bases and J by 1 base, with 11 bases between the two germline ends. The CDR3 has 14 amino acids. In germline, CDR1 is SGDLS, CDR2 YYNGEE. The CDR3 here is CASSPRVGNTEAFF. CDR3 DNA: TGTGCCAGCAGCCCCAGGGTCGGGAACACTGAAGCTTTCTTT.

The chain links TRBV11-2 to TRBJ2-1; D remains ambiguous. V was trimmed by 1 base and J by 4 bases, leaving 5 bases between them. CDR3 size: 13 residues. From germline, CDR1 is SGHAT and CDR2 FQNNGV. DNA of the CDR3: TGTGCCAGCAGCTTAGTACTATACAATGAGCAGTTCTTC. This sequence encodes CASSLVLYNEQFF.

The gene calls are TRBV6-5 and TRBJ1-3; the D is unclear. Per germline, CDR1 MNHEY and CDR2 SVGAGI. This CDR3 spans 15 amino acids. Trimming left V 6 bases short and J 3 bases short, with 15 bases between. This chain's CDR3 is CASSRRRTDGNTIYF. CDR3 bases: TGTGCCAGCAGCCGCAGGCGTACCGATGGAAACACCATATATTTT.